These T cell receptor beta chains were read from a single sample in a study of blood T cell repertoires in COVID-19. The method was immunoSEQ multiplex PCR; TCRdb's version includes in-frame clones alone and lacks a portion of them. The sample includes 330,000 or so clones, around 87% of them seen just once. The sequenced sample was PBMCs or T cells enriched from blood (not recorded which). These receptors were collected from a man between 40 and 49 years old in a cohort exposed to, infected with or recovered from COVID-19 (not recorded which). Each CDR3 is given with its conserved first and last residue.

TRBV18	TRBJ2-7	CASSPTGTGVGYEQYF
TRBV28	TRBJ2-7	CASSQGPYYEQYF
TRBV30	TRBJ1-3	CAWSVGGSGNTIYF
TRBV7-9	TRBJ2-1	CASSAPTAGSYNEQFF
TRBV10-3	TRBJ1-3	CAIRDMGGTSSGNTIYF
TRBV10-1	TRBJ2-1	CASSDQTSGSYNEQFF
TRBV19	TRBJ1-2	CASTQSYGYTF
TRBV19	TRBJ2-7	CASSSLAGGREQYF
TRBV7-6	TRBJ1-3	CASSLAGTGIAGNTIYF
TRBV2	TRBJ2-1	CASGQGLGPYEQFF
TRBV29-1	TRBJ2-5	CSALKGSGRLGETQYF
TRBV27	TRBJ1-1	CASSPRMTGLATEAFF
TRBV18	TRBJ2-6	CASSLTGPLSGANVLTF
TRBV9	TRBJ1-1	CASSLDRTNTEAFF
TRBV3-1/TRBV3-2	TRBJ2-3	CASGATSTDTQYF
TRBV5-5	TRBJ2-7	CASSLETGGYEQYF
TRBV19	TRBJ2-1	CASSGRTSGSLDEQFF
TRBV24-1	TRBJ2-7	CATQDRNTYEQYF
TRBV28	TRBJ1-1	CASSLSKSRGYTEAFF
TRBV3-1/TRBV3-2	TRBJ1-6	CASSLNRDRGSPLHF
TRBV7-2	TRBJ2-7	CASSSRAGGTYEQYF
TRBV5-8	TRBJ1-4	CASSFGGITNEKLFF
TRBV2	TRBJ1-4	CASRIGQGARGKLFF
TRBV19	TRBJ1-6	CASSIEGQRNSPLHF
TRBV18	TRBJ2-5	CASSPLQAEETQYF
TRBV18	TRBJ1-2	CASSSGTAENYGYTF
TRBV3-1/TRBV3-2	TRBJ1-1	CASSPRDRMNTEAFF
TRBV5-1	TRBJ2-1	CASSQIPGLTTSREQFF
TRBV11-2	TRBJ2-7	CASSGTDPAGLYEQYF
TRBV2	TRBJ2-2	CASSVQGANTGELFF